These 2 T cell receptor beta chains share one sample of origin, sequenced in a study of CD8+ T cells in alopecia areata. Once RNA had been extracted, it was reverse transcribed into cDNA to act as the sequencing template. TCRdb's table, derived via immunoSEQ multiplex PCR, lists solely in-frame clones and lacks some. The table shows under 150,000 clones, with approximately 85% occurring only once. As for treatment: oral pan-JAK inhibitor, 5-10 mg twice daily. The sample in question was CD8+ T cells sorted from blood, obtained at week 4, from a patient treated with tofacitinib. Receptors were obtained from a human donor with alopecia areata.

Remarks on this clone: The same CDR3 arises from other DNA sequences in this sample as well. The chain employs TRBV15 and TRBJ2-7; tentative D call: TRBD2 (6 bases). The CDR3 totals 17 residues. CDR1 is LNHNV and CDR2 is YYDKDF in the germline V gene (reference sequence). Trimming left V 0 bases short and J 2 bases short, with 17 bases between. CDR3 nucleotide sequence: TGTGCCACCAGCAGAGATCCAGGGCGGGGCCTTCCCTACGAGCAGTACTTC. This encodes CATSRDPGRGLPYEQYF.

The J gene is TRBJ2-7, the V gene TRBV7-8; D possibly corresponds to TRBD1 (6 bases). The CDR3 runs to 12 residues. Per germline, CDR1 SGHVS and CDR2 FQNEAQ. V was trimmed by 3 bases and J by 6 bases, leaving 9 bases between them. CDR3 nucleotides: TGTGCCAGCAGCTTGGGGACATCCGAGCAGTACTTC. Translated, it gives CASSLGTSEQYF.